A selection of T cell receptor beta chains follows, all from one sample in a study of T cell repertoires in cytomegalovirus infection. TCRdb ran MiXCR on the reads and lists one entry per CDR3 protein. The data contain approximately 550,000 distinct CDR3 sequences, approximately 15% of them singletons. The source material was CD8+ T cells from PBMCs. These receptors all stem from a human donor in good health (CMV status not recorded). Some clones in this sample may be carry-over from other donors' samples. CDR3s include the opening cysteine and the closing phenylalanine or tryptophan. D genes are given only for firm matches. Rows give clone size only sometimes, using once, few, many, or a class for an expanded clone.

clone size: NA
V gene: TRBV19
CDR3 length: 14
J gene: TRBJ2-1
D gene: TRBD2
CDR3 DNA: TGTGCCAGTAGTATAGCGGGAGGGTCGCATGAGCAGTTCTTC
CDR3 protein: CASSIAGGSHEQFF

clone size: many
V gene: TRBV7-6
CDR3 length: 15
J gene: TRBJ1-4
D gene: NA
CDR3 DNA: TGTGCCAGCAGCTTATCGATAGCAACTAATGAAAAACTGTTTTTT
CDR3 protein: CASSLSIATNEKLFF

clone size: NA
V gene: TRBV5-6
CDR3 length: 19
J gene: TRBJ2-6
D gene: NA
CDR3 DNA: TGTGCCAGCAGAGGAATCGAGGTGTTGGGCCGCTCTGGGGCCAACGTCCTGACTTTC
CDR3 protein: CASRGIEVLGRSGANVLTF

clone size: many
V gene: TRBV7-8
CDR3 length: 12
J gene: TRBJ2-1
D gene: NA
CDR3 DNA: TGTGCCAGCAGGGGTGGTGGAAAGGAGCAGTTCTTC
CDR3 protein: CASRGGGKEQFF

clone size: many
V gene: TRBV7-6
CDR3 length: 19
J gene: TRBJ1-1
D gene: TRBD1
CDR3 DNA: TGTGCCAGCAGCTTAAGGCGGCCAGCACAGGGGATCGGGGTCACTGAAGCTTTCTTT
CDR3 protein: CASSLRRPAQGIGVTEAFF

clone size: NA
V gene: TRBV4-2
CDR3 length: 15
J gene: TRBJ2-7
D gene: TRBD1
CDR3 DNA: TGTGCCAGCAGCCAAGCTCGACAGGGCGGCTACGAGCAGTACTTC
CDR3 protein: CASSQARQGGYEQYF

clone size: NA
V gene: TRBV6-5
CDR3 length: 15
J gene: TRBJ1-4
D gene: NA
CDR3 DNA: TGTGCCAGCAGGGTCGGGAGTGGGGCTAATGAAAAACTGTTTTTT
CDR3 protein: CASRVGSGANEKLFF

clone size: many
V gene: TRBV4-1
CDR3 length: 15
J gene: TRBJ1-1
D gene: TRBD1
CDR3 DNA: TGCGCCAGCAGCCAGGCGGGACAGATGAACACTGAAGCTTTCTTT
CDR3 protein: CASSQAGQMNTEAFF

clone size: NA
V gene: TRBV27
CDR3 length: 15
J gene: TRBJ2-7
D gene: NA
CDR3 DNA: TGTGCCAGCAGTTTAGATTTGGGAAACCTCTACGAGCAGTACTTC
CDR3 protein: CASSLDLGNLYEQYF

clone size: NA
V gene: TRBV24-1
CDR3 length: 15
J gene: TRBJ2-1
D gene: TRBD1
CDR3 DNA: TGTGCCACCAGTGATTTACAGGGGTTGGACAATGAGCAGTTCTTC
CDR3 protein: CATSDLQGLDNEQFF

clone size: NA
V gene: TRBV4-2
CDR3 length: 16
J gene: TRBJ1-4
D gene: TRBD1
CDR3 DNA: TGTGCCAGCAGCACACGGACAGGGGGCGCTAATGAAAAACTGTTTTTT
CDR3 protein: CASSTRTGGANEKLFF

clone size: many
V gene: TRBV7-6
CDR3 length: 14
J gene: TRBJ1-4
D gene: NA
CDR3 DNA: TGTGCCAGCAGCTTACAGGAGACTAATGAAAAACTGTTTTTT
CDR3 protein: CASSLQETNEKLFF

clone size: many
V gene: TRBV7-7
CDR3 length: 15
J gene: TRBJ2-7
D gene: NA
CDR3 DNA: TGTGCTAGCAGCTATCGACAGGATCCCTCCTACGAGCAGTACTTC
CDR3 protein: CASSYRQDPSYEQYF

clone size: few
V gene: TRBV20-1
CDR3 length: 14
J gene: TRBJ2-1
D gene: TRBD2
CDR3 DNA: TGCAGTGCCTGGACTAGCGGTTCCTACAATGAGCAGTTCTTC
CDR3 protein: CSAWTSGSYNEQFF

clone size: many
V gene: TRBV2
CDR3 length: 15
J gene: TRBJ2-3
D gene: NA
CDR3 DNA: TGTGCCACTCACAGGGATCCGCGCCCGGTAGATACGCAGTATTTT
CDR3 protein: CATHRDPRPVDTQYF

clone size: many
V gene: TRBV28
CDR3 length: 15
J gene: TRBJ2-1
D gene: TRBD2
CDR3 DNA: TGTGCCAGCAGTTTATCCCGGACTAGCGGGAATGAGCAGTTCTTC
CDR3 protein: CASSLSRTSGNEQFF

clone size: NA
V gene: TRBV6-4
CDR3 length: 14
J gene: TRBJ2-3
D gene: NA
CDR3 DNA: TGTGCCAGCAGTGGGGTCCATGAGTCAGATACGCAGTATTTT
CDR3 protein: CASSGVHESDTQYF

clone size: many
V gene: TRBV19
CDR3 length: 15
J gene: TRBJ1-5
D gene: NA
CDR3 DNA: TGTGCCAGTAGTATAGAGGAACTTGGGGATCAGCCCCAGCATTTT
CDR3 protein: CASSIEELGDQPQHF

clone size: many
V gene: TRBV27
CDR3 length: 15
J gene: TRBJ2-7
D gene: TRBD2
CDR3 DNA: TGTGCCAGCAGTTTACCCGGGAGGGCTCGGGCCGAGCAGTACTTC
CDR3 protein: CASSLPGRARAEQYF

clone size: few
V gene: TRBV27
CDR3 length: 16
J gene: TRBJ2-1
D gene: NA
CDR3 DNA: TGTGCCAGCAGTTTAGTGGGCGTCGGCTTAGCAGTCGAGCAGTTCTTC
CDR3 protein: CASSLVGVGLAVEQFF

clone size: many
V gene: TRBV28
CDR3 length: 15
J gene: TRBJ1-3
D gene: NA
CDR3 DNA: TGTGCCAGCAGTTTATATACAGGCGATGGAAACACCATATATTTT
CDR3 protein: CASSLYTGDGNTIYF

clone size: few
V gene: TRBV10-3
CDR3 length: 15
J gene: TRBJ2-3
D gene: NA
CDR3 DNA: TGTGCCATCAAAGAGAGCGAGACTTCCACAGATACGCAGTATTTT
CDR3 protein: CAIKESETSTDTQYF

clone size: NA
V gene: TRBV5-3
CDR3 length: 15
J gene: TRBJ1-2
D gene: TRBD1
CDR3 DNA: TGTGCCAGCAGCTTGGCCTTAGGGGGCTCCTATGGCTACACCTTC
CDR3 protein: CASSLALGGSYGYTF

clone size: many
V gene: TRBV7-9
CDR3 length: 14
J gene: TRBJ2-3
D gene: NA
CDR3 DNA: TGTGCCAGCAGCTGGCTACGGGGCACAGATACGCAGTATTTT
CDR3 protein: CASSWLRGTDTQYF

clone size: few
V gene: TRBV7-3
CDR3 length: 15
J gene: TRBJ2-7
D gene: TRBD2
CDR3 DNA: TGTGCCAGCAGCTTAAATGCGGGAGGGTTGCACGAGCAGTACTTC
CDR3 protein: CASSLNAGGLHEQYF

clone size: NA
V gene: TRBV5-1
CDR3 length: 14
J gene: TRBJ2-3
D gene: NA
CDR3 DNA: TGCGCCAGCAGCTTATCGGGGACTACAGATACGCAGTATTTT
CDR3 protein: CASSLSGTTDTQYF

clone size: few
V gene: TRBV27
CDR3 length: 18
J gene: TRBJ2-2
D gene: TRBD1
CDR3 DNA: TGTGCCAGCAGTTTAGACCCCCGACAGGGGGCGATCACCGGGGAGCTGTTTTTT
CDR3 protein: CASSLDPRQGAITGELFF

clone size: many
V gene: TRBV28
CDR3 length: 13
J gene: TRBJ2-7
D gene: NA
CDR3 DNA: TGTGCCAGCAGTTTGGGGACTTTCTACGAGCAGTACTTC
CDR3 protein: CASSLGTFYEQYF

clone size: many
V gene: TRBV7-8
CDR3 length: 16
J gene: TRBJ1-5
D gene: NA
CDR3 DNA: TGTGCCAGCAGCTCACTCGGAATCGGGGCCGAGCAGCCCCAGCATTTT
CDR3 protein: CASSSLGIGAEQPQHF

clone size: many
V gene: TRBV6-6
CDR3 length: 15
J gene: TRBJ2-3
D gene: TRBD2
CDR3 DNA: TGTGCCAGCAGCCGACTAGCGGGGGAGCCAAATACGCAGTATTTT
CDR3 protein: CASSRLAGEPNTQYF

clone size: once
V gene: TRBV20-1
CDR3 length: 15
J gene: TRBJ2-1
D gene: NA
CDR3 DNA: TGCAGTGCTCGAGATCCACAGTTGCGCTACAATGAGCAGTTATTC
CDR3 protein: CSARDPQLRYNEQLF